The 20 T cell receptor beta chains below were found in one sample sequenced in a study of beta chain features in type 1 diabetes. These TCRs' antigens remain unknown. The whole isolated RNA underwent reverse transcription, so sequencing captured expressed TCRB transcripts. Sequenced by immunoSEQ multiplex PCR; TCRdb stores in-frame clones only, minus some. This table holds 150,000 to 200,000 clones, roughly 60% found once. Findings and limits, study-wide: Researchers report that Type 1 diabetes patients had moderately but significantly shorter TCRB CDR3s across all four CD4+ subsets.

Sequencing input: naive CD4+ T cells from blood. The receptors come from a man younger than 45 with type 1 diabetes.

Only a few counts were recorded for this clone. The chain couples TRBV29-1 to TRBJ2-5, with D perhaps TRBD1 (7 bases). From germline, CDR1 is SQVTM and CDR2 ANQGSEA. This CDR3 has 12 residues. V was shortened by 4 bases and J by 5 bases, with 11 bases between the two germline ends. CDR3 in DNA: TGCAGCGTTGTTCCAGGGGGGGAGACCCAGTACTTC. Translating gives CSVVPGGETQYF.

The chain combines TRBV30 with TRBJ2-7; TRBD2 is a possible D gene (6 bases). The CDR3 runs to 15 residues. V lost 5 bases and J lost 6, with 23 bases in between. Looked up from germline, CDR1 is GTSNPN and CDR2 is SVGIG (reference sequence). The CDR3 sequence is CAWDGQTRRGGEQYF. The DNA of the CDR3 is TGTGCCTGGGACGGTCAGACGAGGAGGGGTGGCGAGCAGTACTTC. The whole variable domain, remainder taken from reference TRBV30 and TRBJ2-7, is SQTIHQWPATLVQPVGSPLSLECTVEGTSNPNLYWYRQAAGRGLQLLFYSVGIGQISSEVPQNLSASRPQDRQFILSSKKLLLSDSGFYLCAWDGQTRRGGEQYFGPGTRLTVT.

The V and J genes are TRBV7-8 and TRBJ1-5; TRBD1 agrees at 7 bases. The CDR3 loop spans 15 amino acids. Germline assignment: CDR1 SGHVS and CDR2 FQNEAQ. With 6 bases clipped from V and 4 bases from J, the junction kept 9 bases outside the gene matches. CDR3 protein: CASSTGQNPNQPQHF. The CDR3 nucleotides are TGTGCCAGCAGTACGGGACAGAACCCTAATCAGCCCCAGCATTTT.

This chain links TRBV14 with TRBJ2-7; 7 bases agree with TRBD2. Germline V gives CDR1 SGHDN, CDR2 FVKESK. Germline trimming cut 3 bases from V and 5 bases from J; bases unmatched to any gene: 10. The CDR3 covers 15 residues. This CDR3 is CASSQVGRDWNEQYF. As DNA, the CDR3 is TGTGCCAGCAGCCAGGTGGGGAGGGATTGGAACGAGCAGTACTTC. The variable domain in full, completed from reference TRBV14 and TRBJ2-7, reads EAGVTQFPSHSVIEKGQTVTLRCDPISGHDNLYWYRRVMGKEIKFLLHFVKESKQDESGMPNNRFLAERTGGTYSTLKVQPAELEDSGVYFCASSQVGRDWNEQYFGPGTRLTVT.

The rearrangement uses TRBV6-6 and TRBJ1-6; D is unclear. This CDR3 contains 14 residues. Per the germline V gene, CDR1 is MNHNY and CDR2 is SVGAGI (reference sequence). V lost 5 bases, J lost 4 bases, and 9 bases lay in between. CDR3: CASSPTVYNSPLHF. In DNA, the CDR3 is TGTGCCAGCAGTCCTACAGTTTATAATTCACCCCTCCACTTT.

The gene calls are TRBV14 and TRBJ2-7, with 9 bases lining up with TRBD2. The CDR3 is made up of 16 amino acids. The V and J ends lost 4 bases and 0 bases, in that order; junction bases with no gene match: 7. Germline V gene data show CDR1 as SGHDN and CDR2 as FVKESK. The CDR3 bases are TGTGCCAGCAGCCGAAGGGGGACTAGCTTCTCCTACGAGCAGTACTTC. It yields the protein CASSRRGTSFSYEQYF.

This chain connects TRBV5-1 to TRBJ1-4; possible D gene TRBD1, 6 bases. Trimming shortened V by 1 base and J by 0 bases, and 10 bases separated the two germline ends. Germline CDR1 SGHRS, CDR2 YFSETQ. This CDR3 has 16 residues. The CDR3 here is CASSLSRTATNEKLFF. The CDR3 DNA sequence: TGCGCCAGCAGCTTGTCCCGGACAGCAACTAATGAAAAACTGTTTTTT.

This clone was observed a few times. J is TRBJ1-1 and V is TRBV29-1; TRBD1 is a possible D gene (5 bases). Germline V gene sequence: CDR1 SQVTM, CDR2 ANQGSEA. This CDR3 has 15 residues. Trimming removed 6 bases at V and 1 base at J, with 18 bases between. The CDR3 loop is CSVVKGGRANTEAFF. CDR3 coding DNA: TGCAGCGTCGTAAAGGGTGGCAGGGCGAACACTGAAGCTTTCTTT.

This clone turned up a few times. The chain has TRBV29-1 and TRBJ2-7; 8 bases match TRBD2. The germline V gene has CDR1 SQVTM and CDR2 ANQGSEA. J was trimmed by 6 bases and V by 4 bases; bases with no gene match: 8. This CDR3 has 13 residues. The CDR3 is CSVGASGGGEQYF. The CDR3 DNA sequence: TGCAGCGTTGGGGCGAGCGGGGGAGGCGAGCAGTACTTC.

The chain combines TRBV7-2 with TRBJ2-3, with D perhaps TRBD1 (5 bases). Germline V CDR1 and CDR2: SGHTA, FQGNSA. The V end was cut by 6 bases, the J end by 5 bases, with 15 bases between. This CDR3 region has 14 residues. CDR3 DNA: TGTGCCAGCAGGTTTGGGCAGGGCAGAGATACGCAGTATTTT. The encoded protein is CASRFGQGRDTQYF.

This clone was seen just once. The rearrangement uses TRBV7-9 and TRBJ2-5; D is undetermined. Between the trimmed V and J ends, which lost 3 bases and 2 bases, there was a span of 10 bases. Germline values: CDR1 SEHNR, CDR2 FQNEAQ (reference sequence). The CDR3 has 14 residues. CDR3 in amino acids: CASSLSLLQETQYF. DNA of the CDR3: TGTGCCAGCAGCTTGAGTCTACTTCAAGAGACCCAGTACTTC.

This sequence joins TRBV9 and TRBJ2-1; tentatively, D is TRBD2 (5 bases). The germline V gene encodes CDR1 SGDLS and CDR2 YYNGEE. CDR3 length: 14 residues. V was cut by 0 bases and J by 10 bases, with 14 bases left in between. The CDR3 nucleotides read TGTGCCAGCAGCGTAGCTTATCTAGCCTTGGAGCAGTTCTTC. It translates to CASSVAYLALEQFF. Supplemented by reference TRBV9 and TRBJ2-1, the full variable domain reads DSGVTQTPKHLITATGQRVTLRCSPRSGDLSVYWYQQSLDQGLQFLIQYYNGEERAKGNILERFSAQQFPDLHSELNLSSLELGDSALYFCASSVAYLALEQFFGPGTRLTVL.

V and J are TRBV4-3 and TRBJ2-7, with 11 bases identical to TRBD1. The CDR3 has 15 residues. V lost 3 bases and J lost 3; bases outside the gene matches: 4. Looked up from germline, CDR1 is LGHNA and CDR2 is YSLEER. The CDR3 nucleotides read TGCGCCAGCAGCCATCCGGGACAGGGGGTCTACGAGCAGTACTTC. It encodes CASSHPGQGVYEQYF.

This clone has only a few counts. The chain combines TRBV4-3 with TRBJ2-4, with 7 bases that match TRBD1. This CDR3 is 14 amino acids long. V lost 0 bases, J lost 6 bases, and 2 bases stayed unmatched. Germline CDR1 is LGHNA and CDR2 is YSLEER. CDR3 amino acids: CASSQDDRANIQYF. The CDR3 DNA is TGCGCCAGCAGCCAAGACGACAGGGCAAACATTCAGTACTTC.

V is TRBV7-6 and J is TRBJ2-5; 8 positions agree with TRBD1. The V gene end was trimmed by 3 bases and the J gene end by 3 bases; junction bases not matched to a gene: 0. The CDR3 runs to 13 residues. Germline values: CDR1 SGHVS, CDR2 FNYEAQ. The CDR3 DNA reads TGTGCCAGCAGCTTGGGACAGGAAGAGACCCAGTACTTC. The encoded protein is CASSLGQEETQYF.

This chain uses TRBV6-5 with TRBJ2-3; D might be TRBD1 or TRBD2, each matching 6 bases. CDR1 MNHEY and CDR2 SVGAGI come from the germline V gene. Trimming left V 4 bases short and J 4 bases short, with 15 bases between. This CDR3 comprises 15 residues. The CDR3 DNA reads as TGTGCCAGCAGTTCCGGGGGCATTGGGGCAGATACGCAGTATTTT. Protein sequence: CASSSGGIGADTQYF.

The V call is TRBV5-1, the J call TRBJ1-6, with 9 nucleotides matching TRBD1. The J segment lost 10 bases and the V segment lost 0 bases, leaving 8 bases of the junction unmatched. There are 16 residues in the CDR3. CDR1 and CDR2 from the germline V gene are SGHRS and YFSETQ. The CDR3 loop is CASSLAAGTGQSPLHF. The CDR3 nucleotides read TGCGCCAGCAGCTTGGCAGCCGGGACAGGGCAATCACCCCTCCACTTT.

The V gene is TRBV4-1, the J gene TRBJ2-5, with no clear D. V dropped 0 bases and J dropped 5 bases, with 10 bases sitting between them. The germline V gene has CDR1 MGHRA and CDR2 YSYEKL. The CDR3 is 14 amino acids. For the CDR3, the DNA is TGCGCCAGCAGCCAAGATGGAAGGACCGAGACCCAGTACTTC. This sequence encodes CASSQDGRTETQYF.

In nucleotides, the CDR3 is TGTGCCAGCAGTTTTGAGTCTGGATACGAGCAGTACTTC. Encoded protein: CASSFESGYEQYF. This chain links TRBV27 with TRBJ2-7; no clear D. This CDR3 has 13 residues. Germline loops: CDR1 MNHEY, CDR2 SMNVEV (reference sequence). Trimming cost V 3 bases and J 4 bases, with 10 bases left between them.

The chain joins TRBV19 to TRBJ2-1; TRBD1 aligns across 8 bases. This CDR3 is 15 amino acids long. The germline CDR1 and CDR2 sequences are LNHDA and SQIVND (reference sequence). The V and J ends lost 4 bases and 0 bases, in that order; junction bases with no gene match: 2. Here the CDR3 reads CASSKDRASYNEQFF. The CDR3 DNA follows: TGTGCCAGTAGTAAGGACAGGGCCTCCTACAATGAGCAGTTCTTC.